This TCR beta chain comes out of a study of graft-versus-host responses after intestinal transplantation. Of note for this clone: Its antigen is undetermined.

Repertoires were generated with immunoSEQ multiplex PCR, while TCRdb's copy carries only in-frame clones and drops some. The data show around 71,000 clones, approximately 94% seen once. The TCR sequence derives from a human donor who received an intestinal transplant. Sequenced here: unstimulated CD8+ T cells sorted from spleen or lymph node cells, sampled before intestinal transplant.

Here the CDR3 DNA reads TGTGCCAGCGGTTACAGGAGGGCCACAGATACGCAGTATTTT. Translation gives CASGYRRATDTQYF. The chain joins TRBV27 to TRBJ2-3; D may be TRBD2 (6 bases). Germline assignment: CDR1 MNHEY and CDR2 SMNVEV (reference sequence). The V and J ends lost 8 bases and 2 bases respectively, with 14 bases between them. CDR3 length: 14 amino acids.